The 22 T cell receptor beta chains in this list originate from one sample, sequenced in a study of blood T cell repertoires in COVID-19. Sequenced by immunoSEQ multiplex PCR; TCRdb stores in-frame clones only, minus some. The profile shows about 240,000 clones, 85% to 90% of them singletons. The specimen was PBMCs or T cells enriched from blood (not recorded which). These receptors were collected from a middle-aged man who had recovered from COVID-19.

The genes are TRBV28 and TRBJ1-6, with a possible D match to TRBD1 (5 bases). Trimming took 4 bases from V and 11 from J, leaving 15 bases between them. The CDR3 has 14 amino acids. Germline CDR1 MDHEN, CDR2 SYDVKM. CDR3 bases: TGTGCCAGCAGTTATAGAGGGGAGGAGGCACCCCTCCACTTT. Translated: CASSYRGEEAPLHF.

The chain links TRBV3-1 (or the pseudogene TRBV3-2) to TRBJ2-6; D might be TRBD2 (7 bases). Trimming pared 1 base from V and 2 bases from J, leaving 12 bases between. Germline V gene lookup returns CDR1 LGHDT and CDR2 YNNKEL (reference sequence). The CDR3 extends over 17 amino acids. The CDR3 loop is CASSQGYGGPGANVLTF. As DNA, the CDR3 is TGTGCCAGCAGCCAAGGCTACGGGGGGCCTGGGGCCAACGTCCTGACTTTC.

This clone was recorded once. The rearrangement links TRBV11-2 to TRBJ2-3; 9 bases are a match to TRBD2. Unmatched junction bases numbered 8, after V lost 4 bases and J lost 6 bases. In germline, CDR1 is SGHAT, CDR2 FQNNGV. There are 15 residues in the CDR3. For the CDR3, the DNA is TGTGCCAGCAGCTCGCCCCGGACTAGCGTTGATACGCAGTATTTT. Encoded protein: CASSSPRTSVDTQYF.

V gene TRBV29-1 combines with J gene TRBJ2-1, with 7 bases matching TRBD2. The V and J ends lost 5 bases and 0 bases, in that order; junction bases with no gene match: 7. The CDR3 consists of 15 residues. CDR1 SQVTM and CDR2 ANQGSEA come from the germline V gene. Here the CDR3 reads CSVRGRVSSYNEQFF. CDR3 nucleotides: TGCAGCGTTCGGGGGAGGGTAAGCTCCTACAATGAGCAGTTCTTC.

The chain employs TRBV5-1 and TRBJ2-7; tentatively, D is TRBD2 (5 bases). The CDR3 is made up of 14 amino acids. CDR1 is SGHRS and CDR2 is YFSETQ in the germline V gene. Trimming shortened V by 0 bases and J by 5 bases, and 12 bases separated the two germline ends. CDR3 sequence: CASSLALASNEQYF. The DNA for the CDR3 is TGCGCCAGCAGCTTGGCCTTAGCGTCCAACGAGCAGTACTTC.

J is TRBJ1-1 and V is TRBV12-3 or TRBV12-4, with D possibly matching TRBD1 (5 bases). The CDR3 loop spans 11 amino acids. V was shortened by 7 bases and J by 8 bases, with 11 bases between the two germline ends. This CDR3 is CASNEPGEAFF. Here the CDR3 DNA reads TGTGCCAGCAACGAACCAGGGGAAGCTTTCTTT.

The rearrangement links TRBV6-5 to TRBJ1-1; no reliable D call. Germline V gene data show CDR1 as MNHEY and CDR2 as SVGAGI. The CDR3 sequence is 14 residues long. The germline V and J ends were trimmed by 2 bases and 6 bases, with 13 bases remaining between them. CDR3 region: CASSYPNDGAEAFF. The CDR3 DNA reads TGTGCCAGCAGTTACCCCAATGACGGGGCTGAAGCTTTCTTT.

The V gene is TRBV5-5, the J gene TRBJ2-1; TRBD2 matches at 11 bases. This CDR3 is built from 16 residues. Germline V gives CDR1 SGHKS, CDR2 YYEKEE (reference sequence). Germline trimming cut 6 bases from V and 5 bases from J; bases unmatched to any gene: 10. In DNA form, the CDR3 reads TGTGCCAGCATCGAGGACGGGACTAGCGGTCACAATGAGCAGTTCTTC. It encodes CASIEDGTSGHNEQFF. The full variable domain, rest sourced from reference TRBV5-5 and TRBJ2-1, is DAGVTQSPTHLIKTRGQQVTLRCSPISGHKSVSWYQQVLGQGPQFIFQYYEKEERGRGNFPDRFSARQFPNYSSELNVNALLLGDSALYLCASIEDGTSGHNEQFFGPGTRLTVL.

This clone was seen just once. The chain has TRBV28 and TRBJ2-1; 9 bases fit TRBD2. Trimming cost V 5 bases and J 4 bases; bases outside gene matches: 12. The CDR3 runs 17 residues. Germline-derived CDR1 and CDR2 are MDHEN and SYDVKM. The CDR3 protein is CASSLYGSGRPYNEQFF. In DNA, the CDR3 is TGTGCCAGCAGTCTTTATGGGAGCGGGAGGCCATACAATGAGCAGTTCTTC. The full variable domain, completed using reference TRBV28 and TRBJ2-1, is DVKVTQSSRYLVKRTGEKVFLECVQDMDHENMFWYRQDPGLGLRLIYFSYDVKMKEKGDIPEGYSVSREKKERFSLILESASTNQTSMYLCASSLYGSGRPYNEQFFGPGTRLTVL.

The chain employs TRBV6-2 or TRBV6-3 and TRBJ2-3, with no clear D. V dropped 3 bases and J dropped 1 base, with 5 bases sitting between them. The CDR3 loop spans 13 amino acids. The V gene's germline CDR1 is MNHEY and CDR2 SVGEGT. The CDR3 DNA reads TGTGCCAGCAGTTATATTGGCACAGATACGCAGTATTTT. Translating it yields CASSYIGTDTQYF.

This clone has a handful of counts. The chain couples TRBV5-4 to TRBJ2-2; 13 bases map to TRBD2. Germline V gives CDR1 SGHNT, CDR2 YYREEE (reference sequence). After removal of 2 bases from V and 0 bases from J, the junction contained 1 base not matched to a gene. The CDR3 is made up of 17 amino acids. The CDR3 loop is CASSLGLAGANTGELFF. The DNA of the CDR3 is TGTGCCAGCAGCTTAGGACTAGCGGGGGCGAACACCGGGGAGCTGTTTTTT.

The rearrangement links TRBV6-1 to TRBJ1-3; D unclear. Trimming removed 2 bases at V and 0 bases at J, with 14 bases between. In germline, CDR1 is MNHNS, CDR2 SASEGT. CDR3 length: 17 amino acids. This CDR3 is CASSEFSTPISGNTIYF. DNA for the CDR3: TGTGCCAGCAGTGAATTTAGTACCCCGATCTCTGGAAACACCATATATTTT.

The CDR3 nucleotides are TGTGCCAGTAGTATAGTTCCGGGGTGGACTGAAGCTTTCTTT. This sequence encodes CASSIVPGWTEAFF. The chain has TRBV19 and TRBJ1-1; D remains ambiguous. The V gene lost 1 base and the J gene lost 5 bases, with 11 bases spanning the gap. CDR1 is LNHDA, CDR2 SQIVND, per germline (reference sequence). The length of the CDR3 is 14 residues.

The CDR3 nucleotides are TGTGCCACCAGTGCCCGGGACTCACCCTCCTACAATGAGCAGTTCTTC. Protein sequence: CATSARDSPSYNEQFF. This chain connects TRBV24-1 to TRBJ2-1; the D gene is possibly TRBD2 (6 bases). The CDR3 spans 16 residues. The germline CDR1 and CDR2 sequences are KGHDR and SFDVKD. The V end lost 5 bases, the J end lost 0 bases, and 13 bases lay between the germline ends.

This clone showed up just once. The chain combines TRBV6-1 with TRBJ1-2; a weak D match, TRBD1 (6 bases). The CDR3 contains 16 residues. CDR1 and CDR2 (germline): MNHNS, SASEGT. The V end lost 1 base, the J end lost 3 bases, and 15 bases lay between the germline ends. For the CDR3, the DNA is TGTGCCAGCAGTGAAGTGTCGACAGGTCGGTACTATGGCTACACCTTC. Encoded protein: CASSEVSTGRYYGYTF.

The CDR3 DNA is TGCGCCAGCAGCTTGGGGCGACTAGCGGGGAGCACAGATACGCAGTATTTT. Encoded protein: CASSLGRLAGSTDTQYF. The genes are TRBV5-1 and TRBJ2-3; 11 bases map to TRBD2. Per germline, CDR1 SGHRS and CDR2 YFSETQ. Trimming took 0 bases from V and 0 from J; bases not matched to a gene: 3. This CDR3 comprises 17 residues.

This rearrangement joins TRBV19 to TRBJ2-3; 9 nucleotides match TRBD1. Germline assignment: CDR1 LNHDA and CDR2 SQIVND (reference sequence). This CDR3 is built from 17 residues. V lost 8 bases, J lost 2 bases, and 14 bases stayed unmatched. The CDR3 DNA follows: TGTGCCAGTCCTCCCCCGGTAGGACAGGGGACCACAGATACGCAGTATTTT. This encodes CASPPPVGQGTTDTQYF.

This clone appeared a single time. The J gene is TRBJ1-2, the V gene TRBV3-1 (or the pseudogene TRBV3-2); possible D gene TRBD1, 6 bases. Trimming left V 4 bases short and J 2 bases short, with 14 bases between. Germline lookup yields CDR1 LGHDT and CDR2 YNNKEL (reference sequence). The CDR3 is 15 residues long. The CDR3 bases are TGTGCCAGCAGCCGCCGGGACACGATAAACTATGGCTACACCTTC. It encodes CASSRRDTINYGYTF.

V and J are TRBV28 and TRBJ2-7; TRBD1 agrees at 7 bases. Per germline, CDR1 MDHEN and CDR2 SYDVKM. This CDR3 has 13 residues. V trimming: 10 bases; J trimming: 4 bases; junction bases outside the gene matches: 10. The CDR3 DNA follows: TGTGCCACCTGGGGGACAGTGCCGTACGAGCAGTACTTC. Translation: CATWGTVPYEQYF.

Only one count was recorded for this clone. The V and J genes are TRBV3-1 (or the pseudogene TRBV3-2) and TRBJ2-2; 10 bases are shared with TRBD1. This CDR3 is 16 amino acids long. Germline lookup yields CDR1 LGHDT and CDR2 YNNKEL (reference sequence). Unmatched junction bases numbered 7, after V lost 3 bases and J lost 6 bases. The CDR3 coding sequence is TGTGCCAGCAGCCACGGACAGGGGGTTTTATCCGGGGAGCTGTTTTTT. This translates into CASSHGQGVLSGELFF.

A remark on this clone: The junction differs from germline at one of its ends, possibly a read error. This chain connects TRBV7-6 to TRBJ1-1, with D unresolved. This CDR3 has 13 amino acids. Germline assignment: CDR1 SGHVS and CDR2 FNYEAQ. The CDR3 region is CASSLASGTEAFF. In nucleotides, the CDR3 is TGTGCCAGCAGCCTAGCGAGTGGCACTGAAGCTTTCTTT.

The chain carries TRBV11-2 and TRBJ2-1, with 15 bases that match TRBD2. The CDR3 sequence is 16 residues long. V shed 1 base, J shed 8 bases, and the junction held 3 bases outside the gene matches. The germline CDR1 and CDR2 sequences are SGHAT and FQNNGV. CDR3 in amino acids: CASSLGGLAGGHEQFF. The CDR3 nucleotides read TGTGCCAGCAGCTTAGGGGGACTAGCGGGAGGTCATGAGCAGTTCTTC.